The 3 T cell receptor beta chains reported below all come from one sample, sequenced in a study of blood T cell repertoires in COVID-19. Profiled with immunoSEQ multiplex PCR; TCRdb holds only in-frame clones, not every one. In the table there are 300,000 to 400,000 clones, around 86% of which are singletons. The sample comprised peripheral blood. The receptors stem from a woman in her forties or fifties with COVID-19, enrolled during active disease.

V and J are TRBV7-2 and TRBJ2-7; D is undetermined. V was shortened by 3 bases and J by 2 bases, with 5 bases between the two germline ends. The CDR3 contains 12 residues. CDR1 is SGHTA and CDR2 is FQGNSA in the germline V gene. CDR3 sequence reads: CASSFTAYEQYF. The DNA of the CDR3 is TGTGCCAGCAGCTTCACGGCCTACGAGCAGTACTTC.

The rearrangement joins TRBV15 to TRBJ2-6; 7 bases align to TRBD1. Per germline, CDR1 LNHNV and CDR2 YYDKDF (reference sequence). This CDR3 is built from 15 residues. V lost 6 bases to trimming and J lost 2 bases; unmatched junction nucleotides: 4. CDR3 DNA sequence: TGTGCCACCAGTACCCAGGGGGCTGGGGCCAACGTCCTGACTTTC. Amino acid sequence: CATSTQGAGANVLTF.

This chain connects TRBV6-5 to TRBJ1-2, with 7 bases fitting TRBD1. Losses at the gene ends were 5 bases for V and 6 bases for J; bases not matched to a gene: 9. Germline V gene data show CDR1 as MNHEY and CDR2 as SVGAGI. This CDR3 contains 14 residues. The DNA for the CDR3 is TGTGCCAGCAGTCCCCTCGACAGGGCCCATGGCTACACCTTC. It codes for CASSPLDRAHGYTF.